One sample yielded the 26 T cell receptor beta chains listed below, sequenced in a study of blood T cell repertoires in COVID-19. Method: immunoSEQ multiplex PCR; TCRdb's copy keeps in-frame clones and lacks some. The profile shows around 200,000 clones, approximately 90% of them singletons. The sample was PBMCs or T cells enriched from blood (not recorded which). Receptors originate from a man aged 30-40 years who had recovered from COVID-19.

The CDR3 nucleotides are TGTGCCAGCTCTCTCCAGGACAGGGGCCTCCGGCAGCAGTACTTC. Its protein is CASSLQDRGLRQQYF. The J gene is TRBJ2-7, the V gene TRBV18; TRBD1 agrees at 9 bases. The CDR3 is 15 amino acids. CDR1 and CDR2 (germline): KGHSH, LQKENI. Unmatched junction bases numbered 14, after V lost 6 bases and J lost 8 bases.

The rearrangement links TRBV5-1 to TRBJ1-2; 8 positions agree with TRBD1. The CDR3 consists of 13 residues. From germline, CDR1 is SGHRS and CDR2 YFSETQ. Trimming at V came to 5 bases and at J to 6 bases, leaving 6 bases not matched to a gene. CDR3 loop: CASSYDRGNGYTF. For the CDR3, the DNA is TGCGCCAGCAGTTATGACAGGGGAAATGGCTACACCTTC.

The chain has TRBV7-6 and TRBJ1-1; D gene uncertain. The germline CDR1 and CDR2 sequences are SGHVS and FNYEAQ. The V end lost 1 base, the J end lost 1 base, and 10 bases lay between the germline ends. The CDR3 totals 15 residues. The CDR3 DNA follows: TGTGCCAGCAGCTTAGGGCTTTCTCCGAACACTGAAGCTTTCTTT. This codes for CASSLGLSPNTEAFF.

CDR3 protein: CASSLYPLGAEGFTGELFF. CDR3 in DNA: TGTGCCAGCAGCTTATATCCGTTGGGGGCAGAAGGTTTTACCGGGGAGCTGTTTTTT. The V gene is TRBV7-2, the J gene TRBJ2-2; the D gene is possibly TRBD1 (6 bases). CDR1 is SGHTA and CDR2 is FQGNSA in the germline V gene. V gave up 2 bases and J gave up 5 bases, with 24 bases separating them. This CDR3 spans 19 amino acids.

CDR3 sequence: CASSFAAGGYNEQFF. As DNA, the CDR3 is TGTGCCAGCAGTTTTGCAGCGGGGGGATACAATGAGCAGTTCTTC. The chain has TRBV27 and TRBJ2-1; 9 positions agree with TRBD2. V dropped 3 bases and J dropped 4; count of bases not matched to a gene: 4. CDR1 and CDR2 from the germline V gene are MNHEY and SMNVEV (reference sequence). The CDR3 length is 15 residues.

The CDR3 DNA follows: TGTGCCAGCAGTTTACGGGTTGGCGTTTACGAGACCCAGTACTTC. Amino acids: CASSLRVGVYETQYF. The chain uses TRBV27 and TRBJ2-5; D gene unclear. The V gene's germline CDR1 is MNHEY and CDR2 SMNVEV (reference sequence). The V gene lost 2 bases and the J gene lost 5 bases, with 15 bases spanning the gap. The CDR3 sequence is 15 residues long.

This clone has just one count. The chain combines TRBV24-1 with TRBJ2-3; D is perhaps TRBD1 (5 bases). Germline V lookup: CDR1 KGHDR, CDR2 SFDVKD. Between the trimmed V and J ends, which lost 1 base and 3 bases, there was a span of 16 bases. There are 17 residues in the CDR3. The CDR3 is CATSDLKQGRLTDTQYF. DNA of the CDR3: TGTGCCACCAGTGATTTAAAGCAGGGAAGATTGACAGATACGCAGTATTTT.

The V gene is TRBV11-2, the J gene TRBJ2-7; no clear D. The CDR3 has 14 amino acids. V lost 5 bases and J 3 bases, leaving 14 bases between the germline ends. Germline assignment: CDR1 SGHAT and CDR2 FQNNGV. The CDR3 region has the DNA TGTGCCAGCAGCCCCAAATCCGGTCTCTACGAGCAGTACTTC. Its protein product is CASSPKSGLYEQYF.

V usage is TRBV19 and J usage is TRBJ1-5; D is possibly TRBD1 (5 bases). Between the trimmed V and J ends, which lost 3 bases and 8 bases, there was a span of 20 bases. This CDR3 contains 16 residues. Per germline, CDR1 LNHDA and CDR2 SQIVND (reference sequence). CDR3 protein: CASSIGSSSRGKPQHF. CDR3 nucleotides: TGTGCCAGTAGTATTGGAAGTTCCTCTAGGGGCAAGCCCCAGCATTTT.

The CDR3 DNA reads as TGTGCCTGGAGTAATCGGAGGCGAGTAGGCTATGGCTACACCTTC. Amino acid sequence: CAWSNRRRVGYGYTF. The genes are TRBV30 and TRBJ1-2; D unclear. The V gene lost 2 bases and the J gene lost 4 bases, with 17 bases spanning the gap. Looked up from germline, CDR1 is GTSNPN and CDR2 is SVGIG (reference sequence). The CDR3 has 15 residues.

The V and J genes are TRBV12-3 or TRBV12-4 and TRBJ2-5; D uncertain. The CDR3 extends over 11 amino acids. Trimming stripped 5 bases from V and 5 bases from J, with 6 bases between. The CDR3 DNA sequence: TGTGCCAGCAGTCCCGGGGAGACCCAGTACTTC. Translated, it gives CASSPGETQYF.

This clone has just one count. J is TRBJ2-5 and V is TRBV11-2, with 10 bases that match TRBD1. The CDR3 has 15 amino acids. The germline V gene encodes CDR1 SGHAT and CDR2 FQNNGV. V dropped 5 bases and J dropped 1; count of bases not matched to a gene: 4. Written as DNA, the CDR3 is TGTGCCAGCAGCACGGACAGGGGGTTCCAAGAGACCCAGTACTTC. Its protein product is CASSTDRGFQETQYF.

CDR3 protein: CASRGTGAGELFF. The CDR3 DNA sequence: TGTGCCAGCAGAGGGACAGGGGCCGGGGAGCTGTTTTTT. The V and J genes are TRBV12-3 or TRBV12-4 and TRBJ2-2; 10 bases fit TRBD1. CDR3 length: 13 amino acids. Germline trimming cut 6 bases from V and 6 bases from J; bases unmatched to any gene: 1.

This chain uses TRBV7-9 with TRBJ2-1; D uncertain. V lost 0 bases and J lost 0, with 15 bases in between. The length of the CDR3 is 18 residues. Germline CDR1 is SEHNR and CDR2 is FQNEAQ (reference sequence). The CDR3 here is CASSLANFDPSSYNEQFF. The CDR3 DNA sequence: TGTGCCAGCAGCTTAGCGAACTTCGATCCAAGCTCCTACAATGAGCAGTTCTTC.

The V gene is TRBV4-1, the J gene TRBJ2-4; D is ambiguous. From germline, CDR1 is MGHRA and CDR2 YSYEKL. The CDR3 consists of 13 residues. Between the trimmed V and J ends, which lost 4 bases and 9 bases, there was a span of 13 bases. The CDR3 spells CASSLTGLGIQYF. The CDR3 DNA follows: TGCGCCAGCAGCCTGACGGGTCTGGGCATTCAGTACTTC.

The rearrangement joins TRBV19 to TRBJ1-1, with D tentatively TRBD1 (6 bases). The V and J ends lost 4 bases and 2 bases respectively, with 8 bases between them. Germline V gene lookup returns CDR1 LNHDA and CDR2 SQIVND (reference sequence). The CDR3 totals 13 residues. The CDR3 DNA reads as TGTGCCAGTAGTAGACAGGTAAACACTGAAGCTTTCTTT. This gives the protein CASSRQVNTEAFF.

V usage is TRBV2 and J usage is TRBJ1-5; 8 nucleotides line up with TRBD1. V dropped 6 bases and J dropped 0; count of bases not matched to a gene: 7. Germline-derived CDR1 and CDR2 are SNHLY and FYNNEI. This CDR3 contains 16 residues. This chain's CDR3 is CASSRDRGDSNQPQHF. CDR3 nucleotide sequence: TGTGCCAGCAGCCGCGACAGGGGAGATAGCAATCAGCCCCAGCATTTT.

The V and J genes are TRBV19 and TRBJ2-5, with 7 bases aligning to TRBD2. The germline V gene has CDR1 LNHDA and CDR2 SQIVND (reference sequence). V was pared by 5 bases and J by 5 bases, with 14 bases of the junction left unmatched. CDR3 length equals 16 residues. Here the CDR3 reads CASSLVSGRPGETQYF. CDR3 sequence (DNA): TGTGCCAGTAGTTTAGTTAGCGGGCGCCCTGGGGAGACCCAGTACTTC.

J is TRBJ1-1 and V is TRBV2, with TRBD1 matching over 9 bases. Germline values: CDR1 SNHLY, CDR2 FYNNEI. The CDR3 spans 18 residues. With 6 bases clipped from V and 3 bases from J, the junction kept 17 bases outside the gene matches. CDR3 in amino acids: CASRNQTVDWTGDTEAFF. CDR3 coding DNA: TGTGCCAGCAGAAACCAGACCGTTGATTGGACAGGGGACACTGAAGCTTTCTTT. The entire variable domain, with the rest obtained from reference TRBV2 and TRBJ1-1, is as follows: EPEVTQTPSHQVTQMGQEVILRCVPISNHLYFYWYRQILGQKVEFLVSFYNNEISEKSEIFDDQFSVERPDGSNFTLKIRSTKLEDSAMYFCASRNQTVDWTGDTEAFFGQGTRLTVV.

The chain carries TRBV11-2 and TRBJ2-7, with 8 bases identical to TRBD1. Trimming cost V 4 bases and J 5 bases; bases outside gene matches: 4. Germline CDR1 reads SGHAT; CDR2 reads FQNNGV. The CDR3 has 13 residues. CDR3 loop: CASSSDRDDEQYF. CDR3 sequence (DNA): TGTGCCAGCAGCTCGGACAGGGATGACGAGCAGTACTTC. The variable domain in full, with the rest retrieved from reference TRBV11-2 and TRBJ2-7, is EAGVAQSPRYKIIEKRQSVAFWCNPISGHATLYWYQQILGQGPKLLIQFQNNGVVDDSQLPKDRFSAERLKGVDSTLKIQPAKLEDSAVYLCASSSDRDDEQYFGPGTRLTVT.

A word on this clone: Mismatch with germline at one junction end may stem from a read error. This rearrangement joins TRBV5-4 to TRBJ2-7, with D perhaps TRBD2 (5 bases). Germline CDR1 and CDR2: SGHNT and YYREEE (reference sequence). This CDR3 spans 16 amino acids. The CDR3 coding sequence is TGTGCCAGCAGCTTGGCGCGGACTTCGGGCTCCGACGAGCAGTACTTC. This sequence encodes CASSLARTSGSDEQYF.

This chain joins TRBV19 and TRBJ1-1; D gene ambiguous. The CDR3 covers 13 residues. V was shortened by 5 bases and J by 5 bases, with 12 bases between the two germline ends. The germline V gene encodes CDR1 LNHDA and CDR2 SQIVND (reference sequence). CDR3 sequence reads: CASSEVLSTEAFF. DNA for the CDR3: TGTGCCAGTAGTGAGGTCCTCTCGACTGAAGCTTTCTTT.

This chain uses TRBV21-1 with TRBJ2-1; the table's D gene call, TRBD2, was not cross checked with the DNA. TRBV21-1 is given as a pseudogene. The CDR3 has 18 amino acids. The CDR3 region is CASTRGDYTSHKYNEQFF. CDR3 in DNA: TGTGCCAGTACGCGCGGGGACTATACATCACACAAATACAATGAGCAGTTCTTC.

The sample holds one count of this clone. CDR3 DNA sequence: TGTGCCATCAGTATAGCTGAGAACACTGAAGCTTTCTTT. It encodes CAISIAENTEAFF. The rearrangement uses TRBV10-3 and TRBJ1-1; D gene uncertain. Per germline, CDR1 ENHRY and CDR2 SYGVKD. V lost 5 bases to trimming and J lost 1 base, with 8 bases between them. The CDR3 is 13 amino acids.

CDR3 residues: CASSKTGGRVIDTQYF. In nucleotides, the CDR3 is TGTGCCAGCAGCAAGACGGGGGGGAGGGTGATAGATACGCAGTATTTT. The chain employs TRBV21-1 and TRBJ2-3; whether TRBD2, the table's D call, matches the DNA was not checked. TRBV21-1 is termed a pseudogene. This CDR3 comprises 16 residues.

V gene TRBV7-8 combines with J gene TRBJ1-5; D not certain. CDR1 and CDR2 from the germline V gene are SGHVS and FQNEAQ. Deletions cut 5 bases from V and 0 bases from J, with 11 bases between. This CDR3 spans 15 amino acids. CDR3 in amino acids: CASSRDTFSNQPQHF. CDR3 coding DNA: TGTGCCAGCAGCCGAGACACCTTTAGCAATCAGCCCCAGCATTTT.